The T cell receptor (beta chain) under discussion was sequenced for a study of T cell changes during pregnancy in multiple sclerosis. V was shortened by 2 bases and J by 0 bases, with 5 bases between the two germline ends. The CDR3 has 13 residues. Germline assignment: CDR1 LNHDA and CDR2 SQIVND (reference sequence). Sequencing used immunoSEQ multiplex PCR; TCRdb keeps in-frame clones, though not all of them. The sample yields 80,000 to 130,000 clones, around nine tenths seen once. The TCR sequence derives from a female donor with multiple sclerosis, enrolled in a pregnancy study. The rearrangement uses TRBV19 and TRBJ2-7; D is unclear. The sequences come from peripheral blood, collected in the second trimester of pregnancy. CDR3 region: CASSISYSYEQYF. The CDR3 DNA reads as TGTGCCAGTAGTATATCCTACTCCTACGAGCAGTACTTC.